Listed here are 3 T cell receptor beta chains from one sample, sequenced in a study of blood T cell repertoires in COVID-19. This table comes from immunoSEQ multiplex PCR, and its TCRdb copy is limited to in-frame clones, with some not included. The sample consists of 370,000 or so clones, approximately 77% of them appearing once. Sequencing was done on a sample of peripheral blood. The source is a human donor with acute or convalescent COVID-19. The donor label of this sample is uncertain.

In nucleotides, the CDR3 is TGTGCCAGCATCGACAGAGGGGGAAATGGCTACACCTTC. This translates into CASIDRGGNGYTF. The chain has TRBV12-3 or TRBV12-4 and TRBJ1-2; possible D gene TRBD1, 6 bases. The CDR3 has 13 residues. Trimming shortened V by 7 bases and J by 6 bases, and 15 bases separated the two germline ends.

The J gene is TRBJ1-3, the V gene TRBV5-6, with 8 bases that match TRBD1. V was pared by 4 bases and J by 4 bases, with 13 bases of the junction left unmatched. Germline assignment: CDR1 SGHDT and CDR2 YYEEEE. The CDR3 sequence is 17 residues long. The CDR3 reads CASSGRVTGVSGNTIYF. For the CDR3, the DNA is TGTGCCAGCAGCGGGCGGGTGACAGGGGTTTCGGGAAACACCATATATTTT.

This clone was observed a single time. The genes are TRBV7-6 and TRBJ1-5, with D maybe TRBD1 (6 bases). V shed 8 bases and J shed 4 bases, with 15 bases lying between them. The CDR3 runs 14 residues. The germline V gene encodes CDR1 SGHVS and CDR2 FNYEAQ. The CDR3 DNA is TGTGCCAGCCCGCCAGGGGCTGGGAATCAGCCCCAGCATTTT. This sequence encodes CASPPGAGNQPQHF.